A single sample gave rise to the 26 T cell receptor beta chains below, sequenced in a study of shared clonotypes between healthy human individuals. The data were produced by immunoSEQ multiplex PCR, yet TCRdb's version contains in-frame clones alone and is incomplete. The sample lists roughly 2,000,000 clones, just under 95% seen once, with 1% to 1.5% in the top ten. Naive CD8 populations comprised CD45RO-negative cells positively selected for CCR7, excluding terminally differentiated effector memory CD45RA+ cells. The sample comprised naive CD8+ T cells sorted from blood. Source of these receptors: a young man in good health.

V usage is TRBV15 and J usage is TRBJ2-3; D gene ambiguous. CDR3 size: 14 residues. V lost 1 base and J lost 2, with 7 bases in between. Germline-derived CDR1 and CDR2 are LNHNV and YYDKDF (reference sequence). CDR3 coding DNA: TGTGCCACCAGCAGAGTTGGTCCCACAGATACGCAGTATTTT. It is translated as CATSRVGPTDTQYF.

This clone appeared once. The chain carries TRBV9 and TRBJ2-2; D ambiguous. Trimming took off 0 bases at V and 7 bases at J, with 7 bases between the two ends. The CDR3 covers 13 residues. Germline V gene data show CDR1 as SGDLS and CDR2 as YYNGEE. CDR3: CASSVVTYGELFF. DNA for the CDR3: TGTGCCAGCAGCGTAGTTACATACGGGGAGCTGTTTTTT. Complete variable domain (other parts from reference TRBV9 and TRBJ2-2): DSGVTQTPKHLITATGQRVTLRCSPRSGDLSVYWYQQSLDQGLQFLIQYYNGEERAKGNILERFSAQQFPDLHSELNLSSLELGDSALYFCASSVVTYGELFFGEGSRLTVL.

The rearrangement links TRBV4-3 to TRBJ2-7; 9 nucleotides line up with TRBD2. Germline V gene lookup returns CDR1 LGHNA and CDR2 YSLEER. This CDR3 contains 15 residues. J lost 2 bases, V lost 0 bases, and 2 bases had no gene match. The CDR3, as DNA: TGCGCCAGCAGCCAAGAAGGGACTAGCACCTACGAGCAGTACTTC. This sequence encodes CASSQEGTSTYEQYF.

The chain carries TRBV4-1 and TRBJ2-7; D is uncertain. CDR1 MGHRA and CDR2 YSYEKL come from the germline V gene. Trimming left V 0 bases short and J 4 bases short, with 10 bases between. The CDR3 runs 14 residues. CDR3 amino acids: CASSQEVGEYEQYF. CDR3 bases: TGCGCCAGCAGCCAAGAGGTCGGAGAGTACGAGCAGTACTTC.

To note about this clone: In the same sample, other DNA sequences code for this CDR3. The chain employs TRBV27 and TRBJ2-7; D uncertain. Germline assignment: CDR1 MNHEY and CDR2 SMNVEV (reference sequence). The CDR3 has 12 amino acids. The V gene lost 4 bases and the J gene lost 7 bases, with 11 bases spanning the gap. The CDR3 protein is CASSSLGAEQYF. The CDR3 DNA follows: TGTGCCAGCAGTTCCCTCGGCGCTGAGCAGTACTTC.

V usage is TRBV29-1 and J usage is TRBJ1-1, with D unresolved. The CDR3 is 13 residues long. Germline lookup yields CDR1 SQVTM and CDR2 ANQGSEA. With 3 bases removed from V and 0 bases from J, the gap between germline ends came to 8 bases. The CDR3 loop is CSVDLGLNTEAFF. The CDR3 DNA follows: TGCAGCGTTGATTTAGGCCTGAACACTGAAGCTTTCTTT.

The gene calls are TRBV29-1 and TRBJ2-1; D may correspond to TRBD1 or TRBD2 (5 bases each). The CDR3 runs to 13 residues. The germline gives CDR1 SQVTM, CDR2 ANQGSEA. V was pared by 2 bases and J by 6 bases, with 11 bases between. The CDR3 sequence is CSVESGTRNEQFF. The CDR3 DNA is TGCAGCGTTGAATCCGGGACCCGCAATGAGCAGTTCTTC.

The rearrangement links TRBV21-1 to TRBJ2-7; the DNA was not compared with TRBD1, the D call given in the table. TRBV21-1 is annotated as a pseudogene. The CDR3 contains 13 residues. The CDR3 nucleotides read TGTGCCAGCGGAGCCGGGACAGACTACGAGCAGTACTTC. Residues: CASGAGTDYEQYF.

The count of this clone is one. The chain couples TRBV9 to TRBJ1-5, with 9 bases that match TRBD1. J gave up 3 bases and V 1 base, and 14 bases lay outside the gene matches. The CDR3 is 19 amino acids. Germline assignment: CDR1 SGDLS and CDR2 YYNGEE. The CDR3 spells CASSVHRDRVLEHNQPQHF. The CDR3 DNA is TGTGCCAGCAGCGTACACCGGGACAGGGTGTTGGAGCACAATCAGCCCCAGCATTTT.

V gene TRBV7-9 combines with J gene TRBJ2-1, with TRBD1 matching over 8 bases. Germline values: CDR1 SEHNR, CDR2 FQNEAQ (reference sequence). The CDR3 totals 13 residues. With 7 bases clipped from V and 8 bases from J, the junction kept 7 bases outside the gene matches. In DNA, the CDR3 is TGTGCCAGCATCCGGACAGGGACCTATGAGCAGTTCTTC. It translates to CASIRTGTYEQFF. Full variable domain (missing parts from reference TRBV7-9 and TRBJ2-1): DTGVSQNPRHKITKRGQNVTFRCDPISEHNRLYWYRQTLGQGPEFLTYFQNEAQLEKSRLLSDRFSAERPKGSFSTLEIQRTEQGDSAMYLCASIRTGTYEQFFGPGTRLTVL.

In its sample, this clone was seen once. The rearrangement uses TRBV6-1 and TRBJ2-3; 12 bases align to TRBD2. V was clipped by 3 bases and J by 6 bases; unmatched bases: 10. The CDR3 has 17 amino acids. CDR1 MNHNS and CDR2 SASEGT come from the germline V gene. CDR3 sequence (DNA): TGTGCCAGCAGTGATACTAGCGGGGGGTTATTGTTGGATACGCAGTATTTT. Translation gives CASSDTSGGLLLDTQYF.

This clone was found once. The rearrangement links TRBV5-1 to TRBJ2-7; the match to TRBD1 covers 7 bases. The V and J ends lost 4 bases and 4 bases, in that order; junction bases with no gene match: 11. This CDR3 is built from 15 residues. CDR1 is SGHRS, CDR2 YFSETQ, per germline. The CDR3 loop is CASSMGLGQTYEQYF. In DNA form, the CDR3 reads TGCGCCAGCAGCATGGGCCTGGGACAGACGTACGAGCAGTACTTC.

The chain couples TRBV5-6 to TRBJ2-7; 7 bases are shared with TRBD1. The CDR3 is made up of 15 amino acids. The V gene end was trimmed by 5 bases and the J gene end by 0 bases; junction bases not matched to a gene: 8. CDR1 SGHDT and CDR2 YYEEEE come from the germline V gene. Here the CDR3 reads CASSSRDSLSYEQYF. The DNA for the CDR3 is TGTGCCAGCAGTTCCAGGGACAGCCTCTCCTACGAGCAGTACTTC.

The chain recombines TRBV5-1 with TRBJ2-3, with D uncertain. Trimming stripped 4 bases from V and 8 bases from J, with 11 bases between. The CDR3 is 12 amino acids. The germline CDR1 and CDR2 sequences are SGHRS and YFSETQ. Written as DNA, the CDR3 is TGCGCCAGCAGCCGTCCGGCTGGTACGCAGTATTTT. Amino acids: CASSRPAGTQYF.

As to this clone: This sample includes further DNA sequences coding for the same CDR3. The chain recombines TRBV5-6 with TRBJ1-4; the match to TRBD1 covers 9 bases. The CDR3 runs to 15 residues. From germline, CDR1 is SGHDT and CDR2 YYEEEE. V shed 0 bases and J 4 bases; nucleotides not matched to a gene: 1. CDR3 DNA: TGTGCCAGCAGCTTGGTGGGACAGGGTAATGAAAAACTGTTTTTT. It encodes CASSLVGQGNEKLFF.

As for this clone: Other DNA sequences in this sample translate to the same CDR3. The chain joins TRBV5-1 to TRBJ2-7; no definite D call. V was shortened by 0 bases and J by 0 bases, with 7 bases between the two germline ends. Looked up from germline, CDR1 is SGHRS and CDR2 is YFSETQ. This CDR3 is 14 amino acids long. The CDR3 region has the DNA TGCGCCAGCAGCTTGGTTGGGCCCTCCTACGAGCAGTACTTC. This gives the protein CASSLVGPSYEQYF.

The chain recombines TRBV19 with TRBJ2-3, with D possibly TRBD2 on 5 matching bases. The CDR3 has 13 residues. The V gene lost 8 bases and the J gene lost 1 base, with 10 bases spanning the gap. CDR1 is LNHDA, CDR2 SQIVND, per germline (reference sequence). The CDR3 spells CASGRGGTDTQYF. As DNA, the CDR3 is TGTGCCAGTGGGAGAGGAGGCACAGATACGCAGTATTTT.

This clone has a single count. The chain is built from TRBV21-1 and TRBJ2-3; TRBD2, the table's D call, was not compared with the DNA. TRBV21-1 is tagged as a pseudogene. This CDR3 has 21 amino acids. The CDR3 coding sequence is TGTGCCAGCAGCAAAGATCCCAAACCTAGCGGGGGGACAAAAAGCACAGATACGCAGTATTTT. Its protein product is CASSKDPKPSGGTKSTDTQYF.

This clone appeared a single time. The rearrangement links TRBV4-1 to TRBJ2-1; a weak D match, TRBD1 (5 bases). With 0 bases removed from V and 0 bases from J, the gap between germline ends came to 9 bases. CDR3 size: 16 residues. Looked up from germline, CDR1 is MGHRA and CDR2 is YSYEKL. The CDR3, as DNA: TGCGCCAGCAGCCAAGATAGGCAGGGCTCCTACAATGAGCAGTTCTTC. It specifies CASSQDRQGSYNEQFF.

The J gene is TRBJ1-4, the V gene TRBV27; 8 bases agree with TRBD1. Germline CDR1 and CDR2: MNHEY and SMNVEV (reference sequence). This CDR3 spans 15 amino acids. With 10 bases clipped from V and 1 base from J, the junction kept 8 bases outside the gene matches. The CDR3 protein is CATATGEGTNEKLFF. For the CDR3, the DNA is TGTGCCACCGCGACAGGGGAGGGAACTAATGAAAAACTGTTTTTT. Using reference TRBV27 and TRBJ1-4 for the parts outside the CDR3, the full variable domain is EAQVTQNPRYLITVTGKKLTVTCSQNMNHEYMSWYRQDPGLGLRQIYYSMNVEVTDKGDVPEGYKVSRKEKRNFPLILESPSPNQTSLYFCATATGEGTNEKLFFGSGTQLSVL.

This clone was detected only once. The genes are TRBV15 and TRBJ2-7; D not resolved. CDR3 length: 12 residues. CDR1 and CDR2 (germline): LNHNV, YYDKDF (reference sequence). Between the trimmed V and J ends, which lost 0 bases and 7 bases, there was a span of 7 bases. The CDR3 loop is CATSREDEEQYF. CDR3 DNA: TGTGCCACCAGCAGAGAGGATGAAGAGCAGTACTTC.

The chain carries TRBV9 and TRBJ1-3; D remains ambiguous. Germline V lookup: CDR1 SGDLS, CDR2 YYNGEE. The CDR3 consists of 14 residues. Trimming pared 4 bases from V and 4 bases from J, leaving 12 bases between. CDR3 DNA sequence: TGTGCCAGCAGCCCGCATCTAGTGGGAAACACCATATATTTT. This encodes CASSPHLVGNTIYF.

The chain joins TRBV30 to TRBJ1-6; no clear D. The germline CDR1 and CDR2 sequences are GTSNPN and SVGIG (reference sequence). The CDR3 totals 15 residues. V dropped 0 bases and J dropped 9 bases, with 15 bases sitting between them. In DNA form, the CDR3 reads TGTGCCTGGAGTGTTTGGCAGGTGATAGGTTCACCCCTCCACTTT. The encoded protein is CAWSVWQVIGSPLHF.

This chain links TRBV15 with TRBJ2-3; 11 bases are a match to TRBD2. V shed 3 bases, J shed 0 bases, and the junction held 17 bases outside the gene matches. Germline V gene data show CDR1 as LNHNV and CDR2 as YYDKDF (reference sequence). There are 21 residues in the CDR3. In DNA, the CDR3 is TGTGCCACCAGCAGCGAACCGGGACTCGCCTTAGCGGGGGGGAGCACAGATACGCAGTATTTT. It translates to CATSSEPGLALAGGSTDTQYF.

The chain carries TRBV6-4 and TRBJ2-7; D perhaps matches TRBD1 (6 bases). Germline loops: CDR1 MRHNA, CDR2 SNTAGT. CDR3 length equals 14 residues. The V end was cut by 5 bases, the J end by 6 bases, with 17 bases between. The chain's CDR3 is CASSRTEGDSEQYF. CDR3 coding DNA: TGTGCCAGCAGTCGCACCGAGGGGGATAGCGAGCAGTACTTC.

The J gene is TRBJ2-3, the V gene TRBV5-4, with 8 nucleotides matching TRBD2. The CDR3 has 16 amino acids. Unmatched junction bases numbered 10, after V lost 4 bases and J lost 3 bases. Germline V CDR1 and CDR2: SGHNT, YYREEE (reference sequence). The CDR3 sequence is CASSRPVAGITDTQYF. CDR3 bases: TGTGCCAGCAGCCGTCCGGTAGCGGGGATTACAGATACGCAGTATTTT.